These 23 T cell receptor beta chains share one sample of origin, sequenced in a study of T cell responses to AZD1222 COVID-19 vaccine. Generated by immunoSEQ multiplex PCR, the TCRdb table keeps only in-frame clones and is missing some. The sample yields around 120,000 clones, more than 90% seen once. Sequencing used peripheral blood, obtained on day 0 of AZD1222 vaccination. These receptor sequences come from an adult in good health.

This CDR3 is CSARDPAEAFF. As DNA, the CDR3 is TGCAGTGCTAGAGATCCCGCTGAAGCTTTCTTT. The gene calls are TRBV20-1 and TRBJ1-1; D not resolved. Trimming took off 0 bases at V and 6 bases at J, with 5 bases between the two ends. There are 11 residues in the CDR3. Germline loops: CDR1 DFQATT, CDR2 SNEGSKA (reference sequence).

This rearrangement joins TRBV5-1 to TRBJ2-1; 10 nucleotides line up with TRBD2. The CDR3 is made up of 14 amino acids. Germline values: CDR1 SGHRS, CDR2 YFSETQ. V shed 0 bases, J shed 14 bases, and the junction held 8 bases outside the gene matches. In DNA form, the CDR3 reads TGCGCCAGCAGCTTGGTCGGTAGCGGGGGGAGGGAGTTCTTC. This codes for CASSLVGSGGREFF.

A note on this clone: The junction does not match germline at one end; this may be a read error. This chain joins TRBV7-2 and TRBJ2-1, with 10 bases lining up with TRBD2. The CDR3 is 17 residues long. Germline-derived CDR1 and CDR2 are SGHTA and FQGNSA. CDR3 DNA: TGTGCCAGCAGCTTACTAGCGGGGGATAACTCCTTCAATGAGCAGTTCTTC. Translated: CASSLLAGDNSFNEQFF.

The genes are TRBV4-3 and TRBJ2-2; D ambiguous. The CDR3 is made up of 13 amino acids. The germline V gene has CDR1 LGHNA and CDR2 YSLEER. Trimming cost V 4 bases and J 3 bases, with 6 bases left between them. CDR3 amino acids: CASSRSHTGELFF. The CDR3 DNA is TGCGCCAGCAGCCGCTCTCACACCGGGGAGCTGTTTTTT.

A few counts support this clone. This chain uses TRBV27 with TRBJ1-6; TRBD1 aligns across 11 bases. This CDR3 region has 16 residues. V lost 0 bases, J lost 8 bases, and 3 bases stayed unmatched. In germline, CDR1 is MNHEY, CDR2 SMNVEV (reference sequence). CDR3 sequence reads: CASSLSRGQGDSPLHF. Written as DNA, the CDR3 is TGTGCCAGCAGTTTATCCAGGGGACAGGGGGATTCACCCCTCCACTTT.

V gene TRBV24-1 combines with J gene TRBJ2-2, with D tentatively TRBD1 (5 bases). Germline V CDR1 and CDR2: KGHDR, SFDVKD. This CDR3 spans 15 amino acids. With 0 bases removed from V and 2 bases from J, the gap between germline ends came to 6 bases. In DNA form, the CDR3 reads TGTGCCACCAGTGATTTGAGGGGAAACACCGGGGAGCTGTTTTTT. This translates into CATSDLRGNTGELFF.

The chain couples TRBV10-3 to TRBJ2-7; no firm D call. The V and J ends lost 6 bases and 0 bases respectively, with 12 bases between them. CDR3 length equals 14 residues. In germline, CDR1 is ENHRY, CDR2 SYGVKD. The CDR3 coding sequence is TGTGCCATCAGCGGAGACTTGAGCTCCTACGAGCAGTACTTC. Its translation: CAISGDLSSYEQYF.

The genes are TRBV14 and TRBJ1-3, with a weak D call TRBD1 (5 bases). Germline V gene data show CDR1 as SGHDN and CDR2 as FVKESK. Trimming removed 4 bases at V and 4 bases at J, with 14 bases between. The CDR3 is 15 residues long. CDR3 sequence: CASSPIGGEGNTIYF. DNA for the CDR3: TGTGCCAGCAGCCCAATCGGGGGAGAAGGAAACACCATATATTTT.

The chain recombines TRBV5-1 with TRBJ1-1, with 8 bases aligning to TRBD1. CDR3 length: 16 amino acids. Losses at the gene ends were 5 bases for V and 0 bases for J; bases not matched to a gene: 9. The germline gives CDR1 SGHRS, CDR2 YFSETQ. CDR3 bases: TGCGCCAGCAGGCGGACAGGGACCATTATGAACACTGAAGCTTTCTTT. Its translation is CASRRTGTIMNTEAFF.

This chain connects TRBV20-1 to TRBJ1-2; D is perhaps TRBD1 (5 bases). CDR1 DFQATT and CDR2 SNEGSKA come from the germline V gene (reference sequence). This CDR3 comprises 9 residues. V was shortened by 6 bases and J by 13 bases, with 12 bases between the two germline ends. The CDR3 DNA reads TGCAGTGCAAGGGACCAGGGCACCTTC. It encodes CSARDQGTF.

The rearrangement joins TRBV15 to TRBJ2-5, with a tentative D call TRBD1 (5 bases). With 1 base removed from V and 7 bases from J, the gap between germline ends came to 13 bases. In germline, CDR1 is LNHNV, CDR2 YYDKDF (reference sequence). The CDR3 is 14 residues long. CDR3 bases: TGTGCCACCAGCAGAGTGGGCAGGGCGCCGACCCAGTACTTC. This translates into CATSRVGRAPTQYF.

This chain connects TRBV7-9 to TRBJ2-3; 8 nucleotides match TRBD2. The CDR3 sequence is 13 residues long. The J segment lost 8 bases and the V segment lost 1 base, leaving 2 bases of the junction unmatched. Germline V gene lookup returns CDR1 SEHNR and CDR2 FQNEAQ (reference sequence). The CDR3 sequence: CASSLERGSTQYF. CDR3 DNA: TGTGCCAGCAGCTTAGAGCGGGGGTCTACGCAGTATTTT.

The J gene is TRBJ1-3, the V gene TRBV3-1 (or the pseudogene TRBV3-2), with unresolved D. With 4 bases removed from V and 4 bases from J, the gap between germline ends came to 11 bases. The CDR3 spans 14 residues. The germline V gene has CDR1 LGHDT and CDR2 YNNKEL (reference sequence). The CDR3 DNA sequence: TGTGCCAGCAGCCCGGATCTAACAGGAAACACCATATATTTT. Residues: CASSPDLTGNTIYF.

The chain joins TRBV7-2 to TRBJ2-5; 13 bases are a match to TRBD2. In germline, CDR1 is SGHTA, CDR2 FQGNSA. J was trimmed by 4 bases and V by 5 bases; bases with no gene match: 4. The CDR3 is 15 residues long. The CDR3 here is CASSATSGRGETQYF. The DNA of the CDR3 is TGTGCCAGCAGCGCCACTAGCGGGAGGGGAGAGACCCAGTACTTC.

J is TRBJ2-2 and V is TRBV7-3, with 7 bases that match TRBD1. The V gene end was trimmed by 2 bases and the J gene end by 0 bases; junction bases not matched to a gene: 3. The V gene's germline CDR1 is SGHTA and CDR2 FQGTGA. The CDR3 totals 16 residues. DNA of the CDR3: TGTGCCAGCAGCTTAGGGACAGTCTCGAACACCGGGGAGCTGTTTTTT. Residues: CASSLGTVSNTGELFF.

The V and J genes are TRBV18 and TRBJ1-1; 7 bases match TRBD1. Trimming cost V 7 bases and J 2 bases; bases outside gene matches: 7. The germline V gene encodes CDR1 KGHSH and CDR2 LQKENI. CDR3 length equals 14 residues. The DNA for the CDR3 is TGTGCCAGCTACCGGGACAGCCTTAACACTGAAGCTTTCTTT. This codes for CASYRDSLNTEAFF.

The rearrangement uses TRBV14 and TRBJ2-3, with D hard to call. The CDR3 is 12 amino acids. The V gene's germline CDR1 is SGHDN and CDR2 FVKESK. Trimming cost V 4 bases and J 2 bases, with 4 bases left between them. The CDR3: CASSPFTDTQYF. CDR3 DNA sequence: TGTGCCAGCAGCCCATTCACAGATACGCAGTATTTT.

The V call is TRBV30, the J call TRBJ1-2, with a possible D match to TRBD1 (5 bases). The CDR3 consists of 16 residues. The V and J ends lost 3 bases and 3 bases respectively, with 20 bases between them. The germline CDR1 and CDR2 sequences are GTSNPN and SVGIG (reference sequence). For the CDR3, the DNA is TGTGCCTGGAGCGGTCGCATAGGGGATCATTACTATGGCTACACCTTC. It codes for CAWSGRIGDHYYGYTF.

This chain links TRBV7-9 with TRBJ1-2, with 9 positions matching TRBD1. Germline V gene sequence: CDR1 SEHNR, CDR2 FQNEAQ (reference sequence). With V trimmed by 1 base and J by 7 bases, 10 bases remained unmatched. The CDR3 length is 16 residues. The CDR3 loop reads CASSLVSGTGSFGYTF. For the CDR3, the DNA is TGTGCCAGCAGCTTAGTTTCCGGGACAGGGAGCTTTGGCTACACCTTC.

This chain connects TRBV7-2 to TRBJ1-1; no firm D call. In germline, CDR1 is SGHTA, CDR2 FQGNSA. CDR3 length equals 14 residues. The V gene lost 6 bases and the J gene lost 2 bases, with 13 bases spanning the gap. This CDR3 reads CASRASLGNTEAFF. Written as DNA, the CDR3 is TGTGCCAGCAGGGCTTCTTTGGGAAACACTGAAGCTTTCTTT.

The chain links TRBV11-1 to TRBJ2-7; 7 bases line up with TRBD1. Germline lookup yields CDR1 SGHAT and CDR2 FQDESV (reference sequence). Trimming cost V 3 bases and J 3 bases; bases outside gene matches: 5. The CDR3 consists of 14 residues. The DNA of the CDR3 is TGTGCCAGCAGCTTCCCGGGACAGAGCTACGAGCAGTACTTC. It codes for CASSFPGQSYEQYF. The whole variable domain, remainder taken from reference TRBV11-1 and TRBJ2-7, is EAEVAQSPRYKITEKSQAVAFWCDPISGHATLYWYRQILGQGPELLVQFQDESVVDDSQLPKDRFSAERLKGVDSTLKIQPAELGDSAMYLCASSFPGQSYEQYFGPGTRLTVT.

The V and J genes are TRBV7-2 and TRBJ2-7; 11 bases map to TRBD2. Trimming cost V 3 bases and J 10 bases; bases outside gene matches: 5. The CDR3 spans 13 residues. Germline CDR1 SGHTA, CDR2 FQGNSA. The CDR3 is CASSFISGRDQYF. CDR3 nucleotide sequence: TGTGCCAGCAGCTTTATTAGCGGGAGGGATCAGTACTTC.

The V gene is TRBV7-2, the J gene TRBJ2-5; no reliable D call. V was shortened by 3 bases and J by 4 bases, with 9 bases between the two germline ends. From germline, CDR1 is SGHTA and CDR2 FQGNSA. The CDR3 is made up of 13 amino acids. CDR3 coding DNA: TGTGCCAGCAGCTTCGGTAGAGCAGAGACCCAGTACTTC. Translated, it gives CASSFGRAETQYF. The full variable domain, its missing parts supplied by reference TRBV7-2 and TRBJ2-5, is GAGVSQSPSNKVTEKGKDVELRCDPISGHTALYWYRQSLGQGLEFLIYFQGNSAPDKSGLPSDRFSAERTGGSVSTLTIQRTQQEDSAVYLCASSFGRAETQYFGPGTRLLVL.